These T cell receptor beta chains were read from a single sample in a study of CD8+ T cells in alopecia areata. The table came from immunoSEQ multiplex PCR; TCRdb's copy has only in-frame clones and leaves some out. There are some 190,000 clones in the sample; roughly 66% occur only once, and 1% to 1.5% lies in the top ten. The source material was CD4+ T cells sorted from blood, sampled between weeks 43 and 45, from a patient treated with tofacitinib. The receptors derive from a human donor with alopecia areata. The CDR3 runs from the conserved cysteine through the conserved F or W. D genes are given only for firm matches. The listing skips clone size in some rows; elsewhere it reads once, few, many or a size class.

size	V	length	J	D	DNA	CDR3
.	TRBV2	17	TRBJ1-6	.	TGTGCCAGCAGGGGTAACCCGGTACAGGCGCTTAATTCACCCCTCCACTTT	CASRGNPVQALNSPLHF
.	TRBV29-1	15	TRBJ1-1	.	TGCAGCGTTGACTCTATTAAGCCAGGCCACACTGAAGCTTTCTTT	CSVDSIKPGHTEAFF
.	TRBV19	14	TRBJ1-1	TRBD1	TGTGCCAGTGTAGGGACAGCTCCGAACACTGAAGCTTTCTTT	CASVGTAPNTEAFF
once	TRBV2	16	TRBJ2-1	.	TGTGCCAGCAGTGAAGACAGATCTAGCTCCTACAATGAGCAGTTCTTC	CASSEDRSSSYNEQFF
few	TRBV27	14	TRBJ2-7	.	TGTGCCAGCAGTCCCGGGACAACCCTCTACGAGCAGTACTTC	CASSPGTTLYEQYF
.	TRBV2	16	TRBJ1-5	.	TGTGCCAGCAGTGCCCAGGACACACGGAGCAATCAGCCCCAGCATTTT	CASSAQDTRSNQPQHF
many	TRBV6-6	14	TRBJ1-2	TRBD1	TGTGCCAGCAGCCGGACAGGGGCTAACTATGGCTACACCTTC	CASSRTGANYGYTF
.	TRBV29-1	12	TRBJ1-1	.	TGCAGCGGGACACAGGGGAACACTGAAGCTTTCTTT	CSGTQGNTEAFF
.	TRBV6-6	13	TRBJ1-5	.	TGTGCCAGCAGTTACTCCCAAAATCAGCCCCAGCATTTT	CASSYSQNQPQHF
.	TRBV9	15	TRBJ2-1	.	TGTGCCAGCAGCGACCGGGCCCCGGGGCACAATGAGCAGTTCTTC	CASSDRAPGHNEQFF
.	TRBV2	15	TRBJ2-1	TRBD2	TGTGCCAGCAGCCTAGCGGGGGGCCCTCGGAATGAGCAGTTCTTC	CASSLAGGPRNEQFF
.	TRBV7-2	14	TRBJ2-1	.	TGTGCCAGCAGCTTACGGGGGAGCTCGAATGAGCAGTTCTTC	CASSLRGSSNEQFF
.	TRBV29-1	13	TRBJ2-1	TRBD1	TGCAGCGTTGCGAAGGGACAGGGGGTGGAGCAGTTCTTC	CSVAKGQGVEQFF
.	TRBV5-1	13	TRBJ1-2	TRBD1	TGCGCCAGCAGCTTAGCAGGGGGTGATGGCTACACCTTC	CASSLAGGDGYTF
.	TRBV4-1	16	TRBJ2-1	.	TGCGCCAGCAGCCAAGAGGTTACCAGCGGGTACAATGAGCAGTTCTTC	CASSQEVTSGYNEQFF
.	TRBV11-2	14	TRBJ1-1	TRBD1	TGTGCCAGCAGCTTACAGGGGGCGAACACTGAAGCTTTCTTT	CASSLQGANTEAFF
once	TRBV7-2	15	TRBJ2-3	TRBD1	TGTGCCAGCAGCGCCCGGACAGGTGCCACAGATACGCAGTATTTT	CASSARTGATDTQYF
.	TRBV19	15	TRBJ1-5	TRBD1	TGTGCCAGTGTGGGGCGACAGGGGCGGCCTCAGCCCCAGCATTTT	CASVGRQGRPQPQHF
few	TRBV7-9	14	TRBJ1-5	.	TGTGCCAGCAGCGCAGGACAGTCCAATCAGCCCCAGCATTTT	CASSAGQSNQPQHF
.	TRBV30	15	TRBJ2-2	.	TGTGCCTGGAGGTCCCTCTATAGTAACACCGGGGAGCTGTTTTTT	CAWRSLYSNTGELFF
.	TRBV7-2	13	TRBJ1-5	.	TGTGCCAGCAGCTTAGAGCTTGATCAGCCCCAGCATTTT	CASSLELDQPQHF
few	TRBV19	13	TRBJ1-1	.	TGTGCCAGTAGTGAGGGGATGAACACTGAAGCTTTCTTT	CASSEGMNTEAFF
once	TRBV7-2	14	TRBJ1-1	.	TGTGCCAGCAGACAGACAAATTTGGGCACTGAAGCTTTCTTT	CASRQTNLGTEAFF
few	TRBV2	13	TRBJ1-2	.	TGTGCCAGCAGTGTTATAGAAGGCGGCGGCTACACCTTC	CASSVIEGGGYTF
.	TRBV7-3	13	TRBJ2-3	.	TGTGCCAGCAGCTTAAGTGCCACAGATACGCAGTATTTT	CASSLSATDTQYF
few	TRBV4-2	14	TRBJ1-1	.	TGTGCCAGCAGCCAAGATCAAAGGGGCGAACAAGCTTTCTTT	CASSQDQRGEQAFF
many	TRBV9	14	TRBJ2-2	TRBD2	TGTGCCAGCAGTGGACTAGCAGTTGACGGGGAGCTGTTTTTT	CASSGLAVDGELFF
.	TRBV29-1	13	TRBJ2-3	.	TGCAGCGTTGAATGGGAGAGCACAGATACGCAGTATTTT	CSVEWESTDTQYF
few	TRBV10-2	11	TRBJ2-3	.	TGCGCCAGCAGTGGGGGGGATACGCAGTATTTT	CASSGGDTQYF
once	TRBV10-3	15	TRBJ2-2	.	TGTGCCATCAGTGATGGACGAGCGAACACCGGGGAGCTGTTTTTT	CAISDGRANTGELFF
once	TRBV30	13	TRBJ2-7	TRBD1	TGTGCCTGGAGTAGGGGACAGGGGATCGAGCAGTACTTC	CAWSRGQGIEQYF
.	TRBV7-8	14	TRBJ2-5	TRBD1	TGTGCCAGCAGCTTACAGGGGGTGGCGGAGACCCAGTACTTC	CASSLQGVAETQYF
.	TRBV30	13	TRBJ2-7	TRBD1	TGTGCCTGTAAAGACAGGGGCCCAGGAGGGCAGTACTTC	CACKDRGPGGQYF
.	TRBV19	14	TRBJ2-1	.	TGTGCCAGTAGACCGCGCACGACCTACAATGAGCAGTTCTTC	CASRPRTTYNEQFF
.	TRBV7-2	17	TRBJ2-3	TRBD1	TGTGCCAGCAGCCCAAACGTCCCGGGACAGGGCACAGATACGCAGTATTTT	CASSPNVPGQGTDTQYF
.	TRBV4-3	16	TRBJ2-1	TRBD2	TGCGCCAGCAGCCAATTTAGCGGGGGGGCCTACAATGAGCAGTTCTTC	CASSQFSGGAYNEQFF
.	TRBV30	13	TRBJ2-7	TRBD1	TGTGCCTGGTCCCGGGACAGGGTCTCCGAGCAGTACTTC	CAWSRDRVSEQYF
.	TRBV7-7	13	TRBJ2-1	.	TGTGCCAGCAGTCCCGGGACTCGCAATGAGCAGTTCTTC	CASSPGTRNEQFF
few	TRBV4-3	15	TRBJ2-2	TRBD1	TGCGCCAGCAGCCAAGATTCACAGGGGGCCGGGGAGCTGTTTTTT	CASSQDSQGAGELFF
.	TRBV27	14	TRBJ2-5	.	TGTGCCAGCAGTTTATCTACAGCCCAAGAGACCCAGTACTTC	CASSLSTAQETQYF
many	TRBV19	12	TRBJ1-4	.	TGTGCCAGTAGTATGGCCGACGAAAAACTGTTTTTT	CASSMADEKLFF
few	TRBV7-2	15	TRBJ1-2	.	TGTGCCAGCAGCCCGAGACAGGTGGCTAACTATGGCTACACCTTC	CASSPRQVANYGYTF
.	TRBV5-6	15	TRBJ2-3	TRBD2	TGTGCCAGCAGCTTTCGACTAGCGGGGACAGATACGCAGTATTTT	CASSFRLAGTDTQYF
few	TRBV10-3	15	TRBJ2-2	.	TGTGCCATCAGCGGGGCTTTGGGCGAGGCCGGGGAGCTGTTTTTT	CAISGALGEAGELFF
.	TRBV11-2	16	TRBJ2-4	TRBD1	TGTGCCAGCAGCTTAAGGACAGGGTTTGCCAAAAACATTCAGTACTTC	CASSLRTGFAKNIQYF
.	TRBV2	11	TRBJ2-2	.	TGTGCCAGCAGTGTAACCGGGGAGCTGTTTTTT	CASSVTGELFF
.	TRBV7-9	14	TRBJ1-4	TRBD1	TGTGCCAGCAGCACCGGACAGGGTGACGAAAAACTGTTTTTT	CASSTGQGDEKLFF
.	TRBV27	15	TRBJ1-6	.	TGTGCCACAGTTCTCTCCGGGGGCACGAATTCACCCCTCCACTTT	CATVLSGGTNSPLHF
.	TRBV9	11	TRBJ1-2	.	TGTGCCAGCAGCGTAGCATACAGCTACACCTTC	CASSVAYSYTF